The sequence of this T cell receptor beta chain was determined in a study of cytomegalovirus exposure and HLA in healthy donors (dated by TCRdb to about 2017). In the study overall: An earlier analysis of about 530 of the donors reported 276 Gb of sequence data and 95 million to 120 million unique TCR beta sequences obtained from about 170 million T cells. Among some 410 genotyped donors of the cohort, an average of about 240,000 unique TCR beta nucleotide sequences was sequenced per donor, of which about 19% were non-productive. Five DR-DQ haplotypes were handled as single units for association and clustering, since linkage in the cohort was strong. Every discovery cohort repertoire had been produced on one sequencing platform. A later analysis re-analyzed previously published TCR beta repertoires from approximately 670 donors and added high-resolution HLA genotyping to study TCR occurrence patterns. To decide whether each TCR beta V gene segment behaved as functional or pseudogenic, an earlier analysis of 587 of the donors relied on high-throughput TCR beta sequencing. The T cell repertoires of some 700 subjects were profiled by immunosequencing and related to cytomegalovirus serostatus. Approximately 300 gigabases of sequencing data and around 85 million unique TCR sequences made up an early release that covered approximately 700 HLA-typed donors. Donor age, sex, ethnicity and CMV serostatus were compiled together with the repertoire data. The number of typed donors differed by locus: about 620-630 for A, B, C, DRB1 and DQB1; 500 to 550 for DQA1; fewer than 610 for DPA1; and 400 to 480 for DPB1. A later genetic analysis used genome-wide SNP genotypes for about 60% of the 666 donors, treating that subset as a discovery cohort. The study combined high-throughput TCR immunosequencing, statistical association of individual TCRs with disease status, and machine learning to predict cytomegalovirus infection status. HLA typing included class I and class II loci at four-digit resolution. The study aimed to test whether cataloging public T cell receptors could reveal signatures of past pathogen exposure. A separate validation cohort of approximately 120 different subjects was used in addition to the roughly 670-subject first cohort. Of the approximately 400 genotyped donors, roughly 80% were placed in the genetic ancestry cluster associated with self-reported Caucasian donors. Rather than using new phenotypic data, the later analysis identified candidate immune exposures from TCR beta sequences and from how often those sequences occurred across donors. Points the paper makes about the study in general: A later analysis reported that several top co-occurrence clusters appeared linked to parvovirus B19, influenza, CMV and Epstein-Barr virus. Because counts were too low, about 18 rarely observed V segments, including chromosome 9 orphons, were left out of the earlier analysis of 500 to 650 of the donors. In a later analysis, TCR association rates were found to vary across HLA loci, with the most associated TCRs seen for DRB1 alleles and the fewest for HLA-C alleles. In a later analysis, some 17,000 TCR beta sequences were associated with specific HLA alleles at a false discovery rate of 0.05. CMV serostatus was the only immune exposure information available for the cohort. Broadly in line with IMGT annotations, most TCR beta V segments showed up in productive rearrangements about 90% or about 30% of the time in an earlier analysis of around 550 of the donors. Correlated functional status among segregating V segments might reflect linkage disequilibrium, but an unknown experimental factor could not be ruled out. When HLA alleles, especially DR and DQ, strongly co-occurred, attributing TCR associations to individual alleles was difficult. Some IMGT-functional V segments, including TRBV6-2 and TRBV6-3, could not be distinguished by the 87-base-pair reads and were therefore excluded. The authors suggested that the approach could potentially be generalized to other disease states and immunological phenotypes. According to a later genetic analysis, donors in an Asian-associated ancestry cluster had fewer N-insertions in productive TCRs than the approximately 650-donor mean. A cluster of highly shared sequence variants was judged likely to represent a technical artifact of the sequencing pipeline. In a later genetic analysis, a missense DCLRE1C variant was associated with V-gene and J-gene trimming of TCR beta chains, and the association was replicated in an independent cohort. A later analysis found that HLA-associated TCR beta chains were more clonally expanded and had lower generation probabilities than equally common non-associated chains. Because HLA typing was missing for some donors at each locus, association tests included only the typed subset. A few of the identified cytomegalovirus-associated TCR beta chains were confirmed in vitro to be specific for cytomegalovirus antigens. A further reported finding was that TCR beta sequences accurately predicted the HLA-A and HLA-B alleles for most subjects in the first cohort. The cohort was sequenced for TCR beta chains only, and without alpha or paired-chain data the features that could be detected were limited. Most CMV-associated TCR beta chains appeared to be HLA-restricted in a later analysis, and the HLA associations seemed to be driven largely by CMV exposure. The study gave a list of about 150 TCR beta chains associated with cytomegalovirus. Most TCR sequences were observed very rarely across donors, whereas some public TCRs were present in many individuals. Sequencing depth was assumed to be roughly uniform across donors in the presence/absence analyses, though that assumption may not hold. In both the original and validation cohorts, the classifier was reported to diagnose cytomegalovirus status with high specificity and sensitivity.

Receptor amplification or capture employed the immunoSEQ multiplex PCR assay. For the multiplex PCR, a mixture combining 60 forward primers for TCR Vbeta segments and 13 reverse primers for TCR Jbeta segments was used. Amplification of the CDR3 region of rearranged TCR beta genes was performed with a multiplex PCR assay on genomic DNA. Amplified TCR beta libraries were sequenced as 87-base-pair reads on the Illumina HiSeq System. The original pipeline was this. A later analysis tallied around 82 million unique TCR beta chains across the 660 or so repertoires, and 10 million to 11 million of those chains were shared by two or more donors. Raw reads were error-corrected and collapsed into unique sequences with a nearest-neighbor algorithm that merged closely related sequences to remove PCR and sequencing errors. V, D and J gene segments were assigned by aligning CDR3 sequences to IMGT reference sequences. For a sequence to be retained, a match of at least six nucleotides to both a V gene segment and a J gene segment was required. Rearrangements were classified as productive when the CDR3 lacked stop codons and remained in frame with V and J, and all other rearrangements were classified as non-productive. Following IMGT convention, CDR3 was defined as the stretch from the second conserved V-encoded cysteine to the conserved J-encoded phenylalanine. The earlier analysis of about 640 of the donors excluded any sequence lacking an unambiguous match to a single V gene segment. In an earlier analysis of several hundred of the donors, V segments were called functional above 56.7% productive rearrangements and were called segregating when the between-donor standard deviation exceeded 5%. A statistical classification framework was built to diagnose cytomegalovirus status from the catalog of TCR beta chain sequences. In a later analysis, V and J genes were assigned by comparing TCR nucleotide sequences against IMGT/GENE-DB human TR gene sequences. Using the TCRdist pipeline, a later analysis assigned CDR3 sequences along with most-parsimonious VDJ recombination scenarios. A later analysis defined each TCR beta chain by its CDR3 amino acid sequence plus V-gene family, and excluded reads lacking a unique V-gene family. As a way to deal with suspected cross-contamination and a sequencing artifact, a later analysis dropped 450 to 600 nucleotide sequences that were highly shared and had low generation probability. In a later analysis, a clonal expansion index for each public chain was calculated from normalized within-repertoire ranks of inferred template counts. In a later analysis, generation probabilities were computed using a VDJ recombination model fitted to out-of-frame rearrangements, and the results were checked against IGoR. Hypergeometric tests were used in a later analysis to score TCR-TCR, TCR-HLA and TCR-CMV co-occurrence, with a repertoire-size bias correction applied to the TCR pairs. False discovery rates were estimated in a later analysis by permuting HLA or CMV assignments 20 times. A later analysis grouped co-occurring TCRs with DBSCAN, adding TCRdist sequence similarity when clustering within HLA-allele-positive subsets. Repertoires with fewer than 30,000 or more than 120,000 public chains were left out of co-occurrence clustering, as were several repertoires with anomalous nucleotide sharing. Imported from immuneACCESS, the table was reduced by TCRdb to in-frame sequences with V and J called. These copies leave out some clones; in studies compared against another copy, an unresolved V gene accounts for under half, and the cause of the remainder is not known. V and J calls and clone size come straight from that table; D and trimming were deduced from the DNA. In all, the sample holds 95,000 to 100,000 clones, and about 75% of those were seen once. More than 6% of the sample is held by the ten biggest clonotypes.

As concerns this clone: It lacks a known antigen. The input lacks base qualities; no much larger clone sits a single base away.

The cohort was made up of 666 healthy bone marrow donors. All cohort members were sampled while nominally healthy, although unrecorded immune exposures were likely present. The donor was CMV seropositive and belonged to the group of 250 to 300 seropositive cohort members. A peripheral blood sample was collected from each donor, and TCR beta sequencing was performed on peripheral blood mononuclear cells. The Qiagen DNeasy Blood Extraction Kit was used to extract genomic DNA from the blood cell samples. The germline V and J ends show losses of 2 bases and 2 bases respectively, and no gene match explains 7 bases of the junction. Measured from the cysteine to the phenylalanine, the CDR3 is 17 residues long. Only the CDR3 DNA is retained, 51 bases long and in frame from the first base. CDR1 and CDR2 are read off the germline V gene as SGHRS and YFSETQ.

The sample comprised PBMCs. The chain was built from TRBV5-1 and TRBJ2-5; 12 bases in between match TRBD1. The receptor was isolated from a man aged 40-50 years in good health and CMV-seropositive. CDR3 sequence: CASSFSGTGGGQETQYF. The nucleotide sequence reads as follows: TGCGCCAGCAGCTTCTCCGGGACAGGGGGCGGGCAAGAGACCCAGTACTTC.